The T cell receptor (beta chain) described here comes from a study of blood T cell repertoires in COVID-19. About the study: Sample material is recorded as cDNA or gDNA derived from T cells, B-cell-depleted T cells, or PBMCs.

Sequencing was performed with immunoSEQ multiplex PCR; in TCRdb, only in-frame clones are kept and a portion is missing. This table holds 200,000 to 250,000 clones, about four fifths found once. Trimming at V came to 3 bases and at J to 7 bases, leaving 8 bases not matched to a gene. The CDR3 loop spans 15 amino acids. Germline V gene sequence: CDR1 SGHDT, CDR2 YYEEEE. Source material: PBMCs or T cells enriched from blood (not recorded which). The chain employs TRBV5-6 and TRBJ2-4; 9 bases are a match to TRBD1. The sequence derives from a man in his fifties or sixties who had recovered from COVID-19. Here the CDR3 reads CASSWGQGFVNIQYF. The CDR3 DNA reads TGTGCCAGCAGCTGGGGACAGGGATTTGTGAACATTCAGTACTTC. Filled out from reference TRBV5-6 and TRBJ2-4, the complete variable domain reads DAGVTQSPTHLIKTRGQQVTLRCSPKSGHDTVSWYQQALGQGPQFIFQYYEEEERQRGNFPDRFSGHQFPNYSSELNVNALLLGDSALYLCASSWGQGFVNIQYFGAGTRLSVL.